The clone carrying this TCR beta chain is medium-sized within its sample. Its antigen remains unidentified. No treatment of any kind had been given to any patient before thyroid surgery. This record belongs to a study of metastatic and nonmetastatic thyroid tumors. Study as a whole: Peripheral blood and tumor or nodule samples from malignant and benign thyroid patients were compared. Study observations and caveats: The study reportedly found significantly higher TCR beta diversity in malignant thyroid tumors than benign nodules, in blood and tumor.

Germline CDR1 reads WSHSY; CDR2 reads SAAADI. The J segment lost 0 bases and the V segment lost 3 bases, leaving 2 bases of the junction unmatched. The CDR3 contains 16 residues. As originally analysed: Clinicopathological groups of papillary thyroid cancer showed CDR3 differences that were used to build a distant-metastasis classifier. TCRdb re-called the PCR reads via MiXCR. TCRdb's processing, not the study's, gives the V and J calls here. The sample gives roughly 40,000 clones, approximately 18% of which show up once; roughly 6.2% is in the top ten. J is TRBJ2-2 and V is TRBV10-2; 9 bases line up with TRBD2. The sample comprised blood. This receptor was identified in a male donor with papillary thyroid cancer or a benign thyroid nodule (not recorded which). Some clones in this sample may be carry-over from other donors' samples. The CDR3 loop reads CASSDRLAANTGELFF. The CDR3 DNA sequence: TGCGCCAGCAGTGACCGACTAGCGGCGAACACCGGGGAGCTGTTTTTT.